These 8 T cell receptor beta chains were sequenced from one sample in a study of T cell changes during pregnancy in multiple sclerosis (dated by TCRdb to 2018 to 2020). The protocol used for the library was the immunoSEQ multiplex PCR assay. TCRdb's version of the immuneACCESS table is confined to in-frame rearrangements and falls short of the full clone set. An unresolved V gene accounts for under half of the shortfall where checked; the remainder is of unknown origin. For this sample there are 55,000 to 80,000 clones; roughly 90% appear just once. Of the sample, around a tenth is held by the ten largest clones. The sample consisted of peripheral blood, taken after pregnancy. These receptors came from a female donor in good health, enrolled as a control in a pregnancy study.

This clone was counted only a few times. The J gene is TRBJ1-1, the V gene TRBV5-6; D ambiguous. This CDR3 has 13 residues. V was pared by 0 bases and J by 4 bases, with 7 bases between. Per germline, CDR1 SGHDT and CDR2 YYEEEE. CDR3 bases: TGTGCCAGCAGCTTGGGAGCTATCACTGAAGCTTTCTTT. Translation gives CASSLGAITEAFF.

The chain carries TRBV7-2 and TRBJ2-1; 9 bases are shared with TRBD1. This CDR3 spans 15 amino acids. The V gene end was trimmed by 5 bases and the J gene end by 4 bases; junction bases not matched to a gene: 6. The germline CDR1 and CDR2 sequences are SGHTA and FQGNSA. The CDR3 loop is CASSPGQGKYNEQFF. In DNA form, the CDR3 reads TGTGCCAGCAGCCCGGGACAGGGCAAATACAATGAGCAGTTCTTC.

The J gene is TRBJ2-7, the V gene TRBV10-3, with D maybe TRBD1 (6 bases). The CDR3 has 14 amino acids. Germline-derived CDR1 and CDR2 are ENHRY and SYGVKD. V lost 5 bases to trimming and J lost 7 bases, with 18 bases between them. The CDR3 DNA reads as TGTGCCATCAGTTTGGGGGCCCGCGGTGAAGAGCAGTACTTC. The encoded protein is CAISLGARGEEQYF.

The CDR3 bases are TGTGCCAGCAGCTTGGCCATCGGACAGGGATATGAGACCCAGTACTTC. This sequence encodes CASSLAIGQGYETQYF. This chain joins TRBV5-6 and TRBJ2-5, with 8 nucleotides matching TRBD1. J gave up 5 bases and V 0 bases, and 9 bases lay outside the gene matches. This CDR3 is 16 amino acids long. Germline CDR1 is SGHDT and CDR2 is YYEEEE.

This chain uses TRBV14 with TRBJ1-1; D is possibly TRBD1 (5 bases). The CDR3 is made up of 13 amino acids. V was clipped by 6 bases and J by 4 bases, with 12 bases between them. The germline V gene encodes CDR1 SGHDN and CDR2 FVKESK. CDR3 loop: CASSRVGGTEAFF. The CDR3 nucleotides are TGTGCCAGCAGTCGTGTCGGGGGCACTGAAGCTTTCTTT.

The chain employs TRBV7-8 and TRBJ2-1; D perhaps matches TRBD2 (5 bases). The CDR3 covers 15 residues. Germline CDR1 SGHVS, CDR2 FQNEAQ. V was cut by 5 bases and J by 6 bases, with 17 bases left in between. The CDR3: CASSLGINYGNEQFF. Here the CDR3 DNA reads TGTGCCAGCAGCCTCGGGATAAACTATGGCAATGAGCAGTTCTTC.

The chain carries TRBV5-5 and TRBJ2-7; 8 bases map to TRBD1. Germline loops: CDR1 SGHKS, CDR2 YYEKEE (reference sequence). The V and J ends lost 2 bases and 2 bases, in that order; junction bases with no gene match: 6. CDR3 length: 15 amino acids. The CDR3 loop reads CASSLSLDRAYEQYF. CDR3 sequence (DNA): TGTGCCAGCAGCTTATCATTGGACAGGGCCTACGAGCAGTACTTC.

This CDR3 is CAWSLGQGITGELFF. The CDR3 nucleotides are TGTGCCTGGAGCCTCGGGCAGGGAATCACCGGGGAGCTGTTTTTT. This chain uses TRBV30 with TRBJ2-2, with TRBD1 as a possible D gene (5 bases). Trimming took off 3 bases at V and 4 bases at J, with 15 bases between the two ends. Germline CDR1 reads GTSNPN; CDR2 reads SVGIG (reference sequence). This CDR3 is 15 amino acids long.